The 16 T cell receptor beta chains below all came from one sample that was sequenced in a study of blood T cell repertoires in COVID-19. Produced via immunoSEQ multiplex PCR; TCRdb's table is partial and in-frame only. The sample carries 140,000 or so clones, over 70% recorded once. The sample comprised peripheral blood. The source is a woman in her sixties with acute or convalescent COVID-19.

This clone was seen only once. The rearrangement links TRBV6-4 to TRBJ2-1; possible D gene TRBD2, 5 bases. The V and J ends lost 0 bases and 5 bases respectively, with 8 bases between them. Germline V gene sequence: CDR1 MRHNA, CDR2 SNTAGT. The CDR3 contains 14 residues. For the CDR3, the DNA is TGTGCCAGCAGTGACTCCGAGCGGAACAATGAGCAGTTCTTC. Translation: CASSDSERNNEQFF.

The chain is built from TRBV6-4 and TRBJ2-1; D remains unclear. This CDR3 comprises 14 residues. V was trimmed by 6 bases and J by 1 base, leaving 10 bases between them. Germline V gene lookup returns CDR1 MRHNA and CDR2 SNTAGT. The CDR3 region has the DNA TGTGCCAGCAGGGCGGTCGTATCCTACAATGAGCAGTTCTTC. Protein sequence: CASRAVVSYNEQFF.

This sequence joins TRBV19 and TRBJ2-7; 11 bases agree with TRBD2. Per the germline V gene, CDR1 is LNHDA and CDR2 is SQIVND (reference sequence). V was clipped by 5 bases and J by 6 bases; unmatched bases: 6. The CDR3 has 14 amino acids. The DNA of the CDR3 is TGTGCCAGTAGTGGGACTAGCGGTTGGGGCGAGCAGTACTTC. Translated: CASSGTSGWGEQYF.

V is TRBV19 and J is TRBJ1-5; 7 bases are a match to TRBD1. The CDR3 covers 16 residues. The junction had 8 bases not matched to a gene; V was cut back by 5 bases and J by 1 base. CDR1 is LNHDA and CDR2 is SQIVND in the germline V gene (reference sequence). CDR3 sequence: CASSSLRQGSNQPQHF. The CDR3, as DNA: TGTGCCAGTAGTTCTCTCCGACAGGGCAGCAATCAGCCCCAGCATTTT.

The V gene is TRBV15, the J gene TRBJ2-5, with TRBD1 as a possible D gene (6 bases). Trimming stripped 0 bases from V and 2 bases from J, with 13 bases between. The germline gives CDR1 LNHNV, CDR2 YYDKDF (reference sequence). This CDR3 has 16 residues. The CDR3 region is CATSRERVRGQETQYF. The CDR3 bases are TGTGCCACCAGCAGAGAACGTGTAAGGGGGCAAGAGACCCAGTACTTC.

The chain carries TRBV6-5 and TRBJ2-3; TRBD1 matches 9 bases. CDR1 is MNHEY, CDR2 SVGAGI, per germline. The length of the CDR3 is 14 residues. Germline trimming cut 6 bases from V and 5 bases from J; bases unmatched to any gene: 6. CDR3 loop: CASRNRGRGDTQYF. For the CDR3, the DNA is TGTGCCAGCAGGAACAGGGGGCGGGGAGATACGCAGTATTTT.

This clone was observed a single time. The chain couples TRBV7-3 to TRBJ2-1; D call uncertain. Per germline, CDR1 SGHTA and CDR2 FQGTGA. CDR3 length: 14 amino acids. Trimming took off 2 bases at V and 5 bases at J, with 10 bases between the two ends. The CDR3 DNA is TGTGCCAGCAGCTTAGGAGCGCGAAACAATGAGCAGTTCTTC. Translating gives CASSLGARNNEQFF. Full variable domain (rest looked up from reference TRBV7-3 and TRBJ2-1): GAGVSQTPSNKVTEKGKYVELRCDPISGHTALYWYRQSLGQGPEFLIYFQGTGAADDSGLPNDRFFAVRPEGSVSTLKIQRTERGDSAVYLCASSLGARNNEQFFGPGTRLTVL.

The rearrangement joins TRBV7-6 to TRBJ2-2, with 7 bases fitting TRBD2. CDR3 length equals 15 residues. V lost 5 bases and J lost 0; bases outside the gene matches: 3. Germline assignment: CDR1 SGHVS and CDR2 FNYEAQ. Here the CDR3 DNA reads TGTGCCAGCAGCCCGACTAGCTCGAACACCGGGGAGCTGTTTTTT. Its protein is CASSPTSSNTGELFF.

The chain uses TRBV3-1 (or the pseudogene TRBV3-2) and TRBJ2-1, with TRBD2 identical over 13 bases. The CDR3 totals 19 residues. Trimming at V came to 2 bases and at J to 0 bases, leaving 7 bases not matched to a gene. In germline, CDR1 is LGHDT, CDR2 YNNKEL (reference sequence). CDR3 protein: CASSQLTLAGGNSYNEQFF. The CDR3, as DNA: TGTGCCAGCAGCCAACTTACACTAGCGGGAGGGAACTCCTACAATGAGCAGTTCTTC.

The chain uses TRBV6-5 and TRBJ1-1; TRBD1 agrees at 8 bases. Per germline, CDR1 MNHEY and CDR2 SVGAGI. The CDR3 covers 15 residues. Trimming took 6 bases from V and 4 from J; bases not matched to a gene: 10. In DNA form, the CDR3 reads TGTGCCAGCAGAGTGGACAGGGCCTTTGGCACTGAAGCTTTCTTT. Protein: CASRVDRAFGTEAFF.

The chain carries TRBV19 and TRBJ1-2; 7 bases map to TRBD1. The CDR3 runs to 13 residues. Germline values: CDR1 LNHDA, CDR2 SQIVND (reference sequence). V gave up 10 bases and J gave up 6 bases; unmatched junction bases: 11. CDR3 DNA: TGTGCCACCGTAGGGGGACAGCCCCATGGCTACACCTTC. Protein sequence: CATVGGQPHGYTF.

The rearrangement links TRBV7-2 to TRBJ1-4, with D maybe TRBD1 (6 bases). The ends were cut back, 1 base at V and 3 bases at J, with 9 bases in the middle. The germline V gene has CDR1 SGHTA and CDR2 FQGNSA. The CDR3 has 15 residues. The CDR3: CASSLGGQPNEKLFF. In DNA, the CDR3 is TGTGCCAGCAGCTTAGGTGGACAGCCTAATGAAAAACTGTTTTTT. The full variable domain, completed using reference TRBV7-2 and TRBJ1-4, is GAGVSQSPSNKVTEKGKDVELRCDPISGHTALYWYRQSLGQGLEFLIYFQGNSAPDKSGLPSDRFSAERTGGSVSTLTIQRTQQEDSAVYLCASSLGGQPNEKLFFGSGTQLSVL.

This sequence joins TRBV12-1 and TRBJ2-3; the table gives TRBD1 as D, unverified against the DNA. TRBV12-1 is a listed pseudogene. The CDR3 sequence is 14 residues long. CDR3 sequence (DNA): TGTGCCAGCAGCTTCATCAGGCGCACAGATACGCAGTATTTT. Its protein is CASSFIRRTDTQYF.

This sequence joins TRBV2 and TRBJ2-2; tentative D call: TRBD1 (5 bases). The CDR3 sequence is 14 residues long. Germline CDR1 SNHLY, CDR2 FYNNEI. The V gene lost 6 bases and the J gene lost 3 bases, with 11 bases spanning the gap. The chain's CDR3 is CASRNFRDTGELFF. As DNA, the CDR3 is TGTGCCAGCAGGAATTTCAGGGACACCGGGGAGCTGTTTTTT.

This clone was recorded a few times. The chain has TRBV4-1 and TRBJ1-2; 8 nucleotides agree with TRBD1. The CDR3 length is 16 residues. In germline, CDR1 is MGHRA, CDR2 YSYEKL. V shed 4 bases, J shed 4 bases, and the junction held 11 bases outside the gene matches. The CDR3 protein is CASSPADRGGRYGYTF. DNA for the CDR3: TGCGCCAGCAGCCCTGCAGACAGGGGAGGTCGCTATGGCTACACCTTC.

V usage is TRBV5-4 and J usage is TRBJ2-7, with 7 nucleotides matching TRBD1. Germline trimming cut 4 bases from V and 5 bases from J; bases unmatched to any gene: 6. Germline values: CDR1 SGHNT, CDR2 YYREEE (reference sequence). The CDR3 runs to 13 residues. CDR3 loop: CASSSTDRDEQYF. The CDR3 coding sequence is TGTGCCAGCAGCAGCACTGACAGGGACGAGCAGTACTTC.